This T cell receptor (beta chain) is drawn from a study of shared clonotypes between healthy human individuals (dated by TCRdb to 2019 to 2021). Regarding the complete study: Three men and a couple of women, aged 18 to 49 years, made up the cohort. For each donor, CD4 naive and CD4 memory were each given three plates, CD8 naive was given two plates, and CD8 memory was given one plate. To increase sequencing depth and limit assay-specific biases, TCR repertoire library preparation and sequencing were carried out by different laboratories using diverse techniques. To estimate repertoire size and how much clonotype sharing occurs between individuals, the study deeply sequenced the blood TCR repertoires of roughly 5 healthy adults. Between about 0.8 and 9 billion PBMCs per donor were obtained by leukapheresis. Study-wide conclusions, independent of this receptor: About 5% of naive CD4, around 4% of naive CD8, about 2.5% of memory CD4, and 0.4% of memory CD8 clonotypes were shared across several donors. Compared with non-shared clonotypes, the clonotypes found in all four sorted-subset donors had higher generation probabilities. Naive subsets generally had larger estimated clonotype richness than memory subsets. Sampling was limited to blood, and TCR repertoires in tissue likely differ from TCR repertoires in blood. Rarefaction of sorted-subset datasets indicated incomplete sequencing despite the large sequencing depth. Pairwise subsampling led to the expectation that sequencing depth would affect the degree of clonotype sharing among donors. The small number of donors limited the genetic and exposure-history diversity represented.

CD8 naive samples consisted of CD45RO-negative cells that were positively selected for CCR7, yielding a CD45RA+CCR7+ population without TemRA cells. Healthy HIV-negative adults with no recently reported acute infections or vaccinations were included as donors. Every donor was a Caucasian adult residing in Nashville, Tennessee, USA. Blood was collected by leukapheresis, and PBMCs were isolated by Ficoll-Histopaque density gradient centrifugation and then cryopreserved in liquid nitrogen vapor phase. Analytical flow cytometry was used to check the purity and quantity of each magnetically sorted T cell population. Genomic DNA was isolated from each sorted fraction and quantified by UV absorbance on a Nanodrop 2000c. Relative to germline, V is 7 bases shorter and J is 0 bases shorter, with 13 bases between their ends. From the germline V gene, CDR1 is MDHEN and CDR2 is SYDVKM. The CDR3 contains 14 residues, cysteine and phenylalanine counted. Solely the CDR3 DNA is kept, with 42 bases framed from the first base.

About this clone: Its antigen remains unidentified. No base quality information exists; no much larger clone differs at one position.

Using the deep immunoSEQ assay, multiplex PCR amplified TCR CDR3 regions from genomic DNA. Genomic DNA extracted from each cell subset was distributed evenly over all wells of several immunoSEQ 96-well plates, and each plate served as one replicate. Each replicate PCR for sorted subsets received 200 ng genomic DNA, equal to around 32,000 T cell genomes. Purified libraries were measured with a Qubit 3.0 fluorometer, size-checked on a Bioanalyzer 2100, and measured again with the KAPA Library Quantification kit. Each immunoSEQ 96-well plate was sequenced on its own single-read 150-cycle Illumina NextSeq 550 flow cell. The authors' pipeline ran thus. Because the immunoSEQ output held only junctional sequences and lacked quality scores, the filtering could not match the filtering applied to full-length reads. To assign V/J genes and CDR3, sequences were annotated using PyIR, a Python wrapper for IgBLAST v1.9, with IMGT germline references. Reads were filtered out if the reads had weak V/J assignments (E-value above 1e-6), no CDR3, stop codons, out-of-frame junctions, or ambiguous translated residues. V3J clonotypes were defined by identical inferred V gene, J gene, and CDR3 amino acid sequence. Percentage overlap between repertoires was calculated by dividing the number of shared unique clonotypes by the size of the smaller repertoire. Richness of each repertoire was evaluated using RTK rarefaction, the Chao1 estimator, and Recon v2.1 estimates of unobserved clonotypes. Generation probabilities for all TCRbeta clonotypes obtained by the gDNA method from several donors were computed using OLGA. The immuneACCESS repertoire file appears here via TCRdb, limited to in-frame rearrangements. These files lack a portion of the clones; in checked studies, under half of the deficit traces to unresolved V genes, and the cause of the others is not known. That table gives V, J and clone size, and the DNA gave D and trimming. Present in this sample are 2 million or so clones, roughly 94% of which were seen just once. 1.1% of the sample is in the top ten clones.

What was sequenced was naive CD8+ T cells sorted from blood. This sample's cell subset or site label indicates: CD45RA+CCR7+. This TCR was recovered from a man aged 18 to 35 in good health. The chain employs TRBV28 and TRBJ2-7, and perhaps TRBD2 as D gene, on 7 matching bases. Here is the DNA: TGTGCCAGCAATGCGGGGGCTCTCTCCTACGAGCAGTACTTC. Translated, it gives CASNAGALSYEQYF.